These 6 T cell receptor beta chains were sequenced from one sample in a study of blood T cell repertoires in COVID-19. Libraries were prepared by immunoSEQ multiplex PCR; TCRdb keeps only in-frame clonotypes and omits some of them. The sample records about 39,000 clones, 86% being singletons. The sequenced sample was peripheral blood. The origin of the receptors is a man between 65 and 85 years old with acute or convalescent COVID-19.

The chain couples TRBV4-1 to TRBJ1-4, with 10 bases lining up with TRBD1. CDR1 is MGHRA and CDR2 is YSYEKL in the germline V gene. Germline trimming cut 4 bases from V and 8 bases from J; bases unmatched to any gene: 4. The length of the CDR3 is 14 residues. The CDR3 loop reads CASSPGQGREKLFF. CDR3 sequence (DNA): TGCGCCAGCAGCCCGGGACAGGGGAGGGAAAAACTGTTTTTT.

CDR3 nucleotides: TGTGCCAGCAGCAACCTAGCGGGAGCGCGACGGACGCAGTATTTT. This codes for CASSNLAGARRTQYF. The V and J genes are TRBV7-2 and TRBJ2-3; 10 bases are shared with TRBD2. CDR1 is SGHTA and CDR2 is FQGNSA in the germline V gene. Unmatched junction bases numbered 11, after V lost 5 bases and J lost 9 bases. The CDR3 consists of 15 residues.

The V gene is TRBV29-1, the J gene TRBJ2-2; 10 nucleotides align to TRBD2. The trim removed 4 bases at V and 4 bases at J, leaving 15 bases unmatched. Germline values: CDR1 SQVTM, CDR2 ANQGSEA. The CDR3 is 18 amino acids. The CDR3 sequence is CSVGIPGVAGGLTGELFF. CDR3 in DNA: TGCAGCGTTGGCATTCCTGGAGTAGCGGGAGGACTCACCGGGGAGCTGTTTTTT.

The chain links TRBV5-1 to TRBJ1-5; D gene ambiguous. Trimming removed 1 base from V and 6 bases from J, with 8 bases in between. Germline V lookup: CDR1 SGHRS, CDR2 YFSETQ. The CDR3 is 13 residues long. CDR3 coding DNA: TGCGCCAGCAGCTTGTACCCGGGTCAGCCCCAGCATTTT. This encodes CASSLYPGQPQHF. The complete variable domain, with remaining parts taken from reference TRBV5-1 and TRBJ1-5, reads KAGVTQTPRYLIKTRGQQVTLSCSPISGHRSVSWYQQTPGQGLQFLFEYFSETQRNKGNFPGRFSGRQFSNSRSEMNVSTLELGDSALYLCASSLYPGQPQHFGDGTRLSIL.

The chain recombines TRBV5-1 with TRBJ2-1; D gene unclear. Per the germline V gene, CDR1 is SGHRS and CDR2 is YFSETQ. The CDR3 is 13 amino acids. V gave up 4 bases and J gave up 3 bases, with 8 bases separating them. The CDR3 loop reads CASSETLYNEQFF. The CDR3 DNA reads TGCGCCAGCAGCGAGACTCTCTACAATGAGCAGTTCTTC. The whole variable domain, filled in from reference TRBV5-1 and TRBJ2-1, reads KAGVTQTPRYLIKTRGQQVTLSCSPISGHRSVSWYQQTPGQGLQFLFEYFSETQRNKGNFPGRFSGRQFSNSRSEMNVSTLELGDSALYLCASSETLYNEQFFGPGTRLTVL.

This sequence joins TRBV15 and TRBJ1-3; D may be TRBD1 (5 bases). The germline V gene encodes CDR1 LNHNV and CDR2 YYDKDF (reference sequence). Trimming pared 4 bases from V and 0 bases from J, leaving 10 bases between. The CDR3 is 15 amino acids. The chain's CDR3 is CATSNHQGSGNTIYF. DNA for the CDR3: TGTGCCACCAGCAACCATCAGGGCTCTGGAAACACCATATATTTT.